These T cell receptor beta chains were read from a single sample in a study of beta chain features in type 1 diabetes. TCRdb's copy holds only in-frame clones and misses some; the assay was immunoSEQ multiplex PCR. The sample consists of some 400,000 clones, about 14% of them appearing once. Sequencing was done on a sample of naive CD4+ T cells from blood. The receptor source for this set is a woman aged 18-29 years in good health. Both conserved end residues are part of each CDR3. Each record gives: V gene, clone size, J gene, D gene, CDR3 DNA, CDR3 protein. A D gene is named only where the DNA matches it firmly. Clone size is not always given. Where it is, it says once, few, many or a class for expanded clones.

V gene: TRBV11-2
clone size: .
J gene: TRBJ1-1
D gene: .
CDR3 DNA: TGTGCCAGCAGCTTACGGGCTGGGGCAGATGAAGCTTTCTTT
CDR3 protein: CASSLRAGADEAFF

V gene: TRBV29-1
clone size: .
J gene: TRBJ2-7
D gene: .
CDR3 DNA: TGCAGCGTTGGGCTACAGGGAGGGTCCTACGAGCAGTACTTC
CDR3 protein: CSVGLQGGSYEQYF

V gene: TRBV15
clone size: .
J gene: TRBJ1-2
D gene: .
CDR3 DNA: TGTGCCACCAGCAGACTGAACTATGGCTACACCTTC
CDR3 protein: CATSRLNYGYTF

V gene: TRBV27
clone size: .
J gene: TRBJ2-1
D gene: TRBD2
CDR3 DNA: TGTGCCAGCAGTAACGGGAGGATCTATGAGCAGTTCTTC
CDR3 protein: CASSNGRIYEQFF

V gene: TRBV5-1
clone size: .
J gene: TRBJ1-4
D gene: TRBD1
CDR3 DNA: TGCGCCAGCAGCTTGGCCTCGGGACAGAACGAAAAACTGTTTTTT
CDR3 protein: CASSLASGQNEKLFF

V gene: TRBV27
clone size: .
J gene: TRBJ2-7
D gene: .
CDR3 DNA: TGTGCCAGCTCTACGGGGAGGGGGTTCGAGCAGTACTTC
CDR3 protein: CASSTGRGFEQYF

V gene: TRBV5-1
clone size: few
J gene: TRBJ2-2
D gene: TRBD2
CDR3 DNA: TGCGCCAGCAGCTCAGCCCGGGGGGCCGGGGAGCTGTTTTTT
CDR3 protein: CASSSARGAGELFF

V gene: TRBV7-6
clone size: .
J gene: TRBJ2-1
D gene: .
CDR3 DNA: TGTGCCAGCAGCATAAGGGGCGATGAGCAGTTCTTC
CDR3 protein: CASSIRGDEQFF

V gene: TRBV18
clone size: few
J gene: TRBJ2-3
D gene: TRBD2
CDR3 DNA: TGTGCCAGCTCGTCTGGACTAGCGGGCACAGATACGCAGTATTTT
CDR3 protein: CASSSGLAGTDTQYF

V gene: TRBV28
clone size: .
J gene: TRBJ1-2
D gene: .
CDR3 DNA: TGTGCCAGCAGCCGCGGGGGGGACTATGGCTACACCTTC
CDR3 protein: CASSRGGDYGYTF

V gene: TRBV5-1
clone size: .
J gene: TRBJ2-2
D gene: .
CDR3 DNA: TGCGCCAGCAGCTTGGACTCTTACGCCGGGGAGCTGTTTTTT
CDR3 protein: CASSLDSYAGELFF

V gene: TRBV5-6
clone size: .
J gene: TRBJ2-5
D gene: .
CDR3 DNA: TGTGCCAGCAGCTGGAGGGAGACCCAGTACTTC
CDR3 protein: CASSWRETQYF

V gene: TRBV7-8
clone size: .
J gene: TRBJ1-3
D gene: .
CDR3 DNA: TGTGCCAGCAGTACCGGACTCTCTGGAAACACCATATATTTT
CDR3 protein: CASSTGLSGNTIYF

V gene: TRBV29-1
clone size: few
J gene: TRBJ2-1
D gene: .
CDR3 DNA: TGCAGCGTTGGAACGGGTCGGTACAATGAGCAGTTCTTC
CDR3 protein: CSVGTGRYNEQFF

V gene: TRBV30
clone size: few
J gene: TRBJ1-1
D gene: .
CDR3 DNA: TGTGCCTGGAGTGTAAAAGTCCAGAAAGCTTTCTTT
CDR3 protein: CAWSVKVQKAFF

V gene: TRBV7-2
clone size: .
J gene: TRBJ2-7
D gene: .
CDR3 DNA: TGTGCCAGCAGCCCACTTGACTACGAGCAGTACTTC
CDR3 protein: CASSPLDYEQYF

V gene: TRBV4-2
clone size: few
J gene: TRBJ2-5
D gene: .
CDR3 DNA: TGTGCCAGCAGCCAAGAACCTACGGGAGATGGGGAGACCCAGTACTTC
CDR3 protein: CASSQEPTGDGETQYF

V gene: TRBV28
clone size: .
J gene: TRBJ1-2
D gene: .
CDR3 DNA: TGTGCCAGCAGCACAGATATGAGCTACACCTTC
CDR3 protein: CASSTDMSYTF

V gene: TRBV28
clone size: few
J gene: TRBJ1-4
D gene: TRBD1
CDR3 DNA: TGTGCCAGCAGTTTACTGGGACAGGGTAATGAAAAACTGTTTTTT
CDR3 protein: CASSLLGQGNEKLFF

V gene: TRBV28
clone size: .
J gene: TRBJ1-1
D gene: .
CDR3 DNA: TGTGCCAGCAGTCGGGGGGCGTTAGTCGAAGCTTTCTTT
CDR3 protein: CASSRGALVEAFF

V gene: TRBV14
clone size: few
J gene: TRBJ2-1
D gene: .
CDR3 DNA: TGTGCCAGCAGCCAAACCGACAGGCATAAGCAGTTCTTC
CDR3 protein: CASSQTDRHKQFF

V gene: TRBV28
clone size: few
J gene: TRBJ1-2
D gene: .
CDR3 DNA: TGTGCCAGCAGTTCGAGTGTGGCAGGGACTAACTATGGCTACACCTTC
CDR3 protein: CASSSSVAGTNYGYTF

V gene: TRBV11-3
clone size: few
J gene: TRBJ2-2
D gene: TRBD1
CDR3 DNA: TGTGCCAGCAGCTTAGGCAGGACAGGGGCTTCGGGCACCGGGGAGCTGTTTTTT
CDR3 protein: CASSLGRTGASGTGELFF

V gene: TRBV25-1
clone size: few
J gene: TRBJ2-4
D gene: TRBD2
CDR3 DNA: TGTGCCAGCAGTGACCCTCACGGGGGGTCAGGCATTCAGTACTTC
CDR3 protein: CASSDPHGGSGIQYF

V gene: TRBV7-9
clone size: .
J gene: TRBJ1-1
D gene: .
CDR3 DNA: TGTGCCAGCAGCTTAGGCCCGGTTGAAGCTTTCTTT
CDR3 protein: CASSLGPVEAFF

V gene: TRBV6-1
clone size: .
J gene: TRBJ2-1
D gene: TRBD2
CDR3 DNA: TGTGCCAGCAGTGAATTGGCTGGGGGGACTAGCGGATACAATGAGCAGTTCTTC
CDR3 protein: CASSELAGGTSGYNEQFF

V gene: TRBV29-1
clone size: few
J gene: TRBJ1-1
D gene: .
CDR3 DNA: TGCAGCGCCACAGACAGGAGGAACACTGAAGCTTTCTTT
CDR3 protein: CSATDRRNTEAFF